The entry that follows covers one T cell receptor (beta chain) sequence. No antigen is known for it. Libraries were constructed by the immunoSEQ multiplex PCR assay. For the multiplex PCR, a mixture combining 60 forward primers for TCR Vbeta segments and 13 reverse primers for TCR Jbeta segments was used. The CDR3 region of rearranged TCR beta genes was amplified from genomic DNA with a multiplex PCR assay. The Illumina HiSeq System was used to sequence the amplified TCR beta libraries as 87-base-pair reads. As for how the authors treated the data: A later analysis tallied 75 million to 95 million unique TCR beta chains across the 610 or so repertoires, and around 10 million of those chains were shared by two or more donors. Raw reads were error-corrected and collapsed into unique sequences with a nearest-neighbor algorithm that merged closely related sequences to remove PCR and sequencing errors. V, D and J gene segments were assigned by aligning CDR3 sequences to IMGT reference sequences. For a sequence to be retained, at least a six-nucleotide match to both a V gene segment and a J gene segment was required. A rearrangement was called productive if the CDR3 had no stop codons and remained in frame with V and J, and every other rearrangement was called non-productive. Following IMGT convention, CDR3 was defined as the stretch from the second conserved V-encoded cysteine up to the conserved J-encoded phenylalanine. Sequences without an unambiguous match to a single V gene segment were excluded from the earlier analysis of over 500 of the donors. In an earlier analysis of several hundred of the donors, a V segment was called functional when productive rearrangements were above 56.7%, and segregating when the standard deviation between donors exceeded 5%. A statistical classification framework was developed to diagnose cytomegalovirus status using the catalog of TCR beta chain sequences. In a later analysis, V and J genes were assigned by comparing TCR nucleotide sequences against IMGT/GENE-DB human TR gene sequences. The TCRdist pipeline was used in a later analysis to assign CDR3 sequences and most-parsimonious VDJ recombination scenarios. In a later analysis, each TCR beta chain was defined by its CDR3 amino acid sequence together with its V-gene family, and reads without a unique V-gene family were excluded. As a way to deal with suspected cross-contamination and a sequencing artifact, a later analysis dropped under 600 nucleotide sequences that were highly shared and had low generation probability. In a later analysis, a clonal expansion index for each public chain was calculated from normalized within-repertoire ranks of inferred template counts. A later analysis computed generation probabilities with a VDJ recombination model fitted to out-of-frame rearrangements, and checked the results against IGoR. A later analysis scored TCR-TCR, TCR-HLA and TCR-CMV co-occurrence with hypergeometric tests, applying a repertoire-size bias correction to TCR pairs. To estimate false discovery rates, a later analysis permuted the HLA or CMV assignments 20 times. A later analysis grouped co-occurring TCRs with DBSCAN, adding TCRdist sequence similarity when clustering within HLA-allele-positive subsets. Repertoires with fewer than 30,000 or more than 120,000 public chains were left out of co-occurrence clustering, as were five repertoires with anomalous nucleotide sharing. The clones in this table, taken by TCRdb from immuneACCESS, are in-frame only. Not every clone is retained; where verified, under half of the shortfall comes from an unresolved V gene, and the cause of the rest is unknown. The V and J calls and clone size are taken from that table; D and trimming were inferred from the DNA. The table for this sample shows some 130,000 clones. The ten largest clones represent under 2% of the sample.

These data are taken from a study of cytomegalovirus exposure and HLA in healthy donors (dated by TCRdb to about 2017). General notes on the study: In an earlier analysis of roughly 500 of the donors, 250 to 300 Gb of sequence data and 95 million to 130 million unique TCR beta sequences from about 190 million T cells were reported. An early release covering 550 to 650 HLA-typed donors comprised 250 to 350 gigabases of sequencing data and around 86 million unique TCR sequences. Among the approximately 400 genotyped donors, 81% belonged to the genetic ancestry cluster associated with self-reported Caucasian donors. The study aimed to test whether signatures of past pathogen exposure could be identified by cataloging public T cell receptors. The study used immunosequencing to profile the T cell repertoires of more than 650 subjects and linked those repertoires to cytomegalovirus serostatus. Along with the roughly 670-subject first cohort, a separate validation cohort of over 90 different subjects was used. To predict cytomegalovirus infection status, the study combined high-throughput TCR immunosequencing, statistical association of individual TCRs with disease status, and machine learning. A later analysis re-examined previously published TCR beta repertoires from about 670 donors and added high-resolution HLA genotyping to investigate patterns of TCR occurrence. The later analysis used no new phenotypic data to find candidate immune exposures, relying instead on TCR beta sequences and their occurrence across donors. In an earlier analysis of a few hundred of the donors, high-throughput TCR beta sequencing was used to judge whether each TCR beta V gene segment behaved as functional or pseudogenic. Donor age, sex, ethnicity and CMV serostatus were compiled together with the repertoire data. A later genetic analysis used genome-wide SNP genotypes for about 55% of the 666 donors, treating that subset as a discovery cohort. All discovery cohort repertoires had been generated on a single sequencing platform. Both class I and class II loci were covered by HLA typing, at four-digit resolution. Typing coverage differed by locus: A, B, C, DRB1 and DQB1 were typed in about 620-630 donors, DQA1 in about 550, DPA1 in some 570, and DPB1 in just under 480. A handful of DR-DQ haplotypes were handled as single units for association and clustering because linkage in the cohort was strong. Among over 350 genotyped donors of the cohort, an average of about 240,000 unique TCR beta nucleotide sequences were sequenced per donor, about a sixth of them non-productive.

V is cut by 4 bases and J by 0 bases, and the space between the germline ends is 14 bases. CDR1 is given as SGHRS and CDR2 as YFSETQ, both from the germline V gene. Including cysteine and phenylalanine, the CDR3 has 15 amino acids. The read is trimmed to its CDR3 DNA, 45 bases read in frame from base 1. The cohort consisted of approximately 690 healthy bone marrow donors. At the time of sampling, all cohort members were nominally healthy, though unrecorded immune exposures were likely present. The donor tested CMV seropositive, placing the donor among the roughly 300 seropositive members of the cohort. Every donor gave a peripheral blood sample, and the peripheral blood mononuclear cells from that sample were used for TCR beta sequencing. The Qiagen DNeasy Blood Extraction Kit was used to extract genomic DNA from the blood cell samples. Overall study results and their limits: Specific HLA alleles were associated with 16,951 TCR beta sequences at a false discovery rate of 0.05 in a later analysis. Some 15 rarely observed V segments, including chromosome 9 orphons, were excluded from the earlier analysis of several hundred of the donors because counts were too low. According to a later analysis, most CMV-associated TCR beta chains appeared to be HLA-restricted, and the HLA associations seemed to be driven largely by CMV exposure. In a later analysis, HLA-associated TCR beta chains were found to be more clonally expanded and to have lower generation probabilities than equally common non-associated chains. In vitro tests confirmed that a few of the cytomegalovirus-associated TCR beta chains recognize cytomegalovirus antigens. For the cohort, immune exposure information was limited to CMV serostatus. The sequencing pipeline was judged likely to have produced a cluster of highly shared sequence variants as a technical artifact. A later genetic analysis reported fewer N-insertions in productive TCRs among donors in an Asian-associated ancestry cluster than the approximately 700-donor mean. A later analysis found that TCR association rates varied across HLA loci, with DRB1 alleles showing the most associated TCRs and HLA-C alleles the fewest. In a later genetic analysis, a missense DCLRE1C variant was associated with V-gene and J-gene trimming of TCR beta chains, and the association was replicated in an independent cohort. Correlated functional status among segregating V segments might be attributable to linkage disequilibrium, but an unknown experimental factor could not be ruled out. The cohort was sequenced for TCR beta chains only, and without alpha or paired-chain data the features that could be detected were limited. In a later analysis, several top co-occurrence clusters were reported to appear linked to parvovirus B19, influenza, CMV and Epstein-Barr virus. The authors suggested that the approach could potentially be extended to other disease states and immunological phenotypes. The classifier was reported to diagnose cytomegalovirus status with high specificity and sensitivity in both the original cohort and the validation cohort. The study gave a list of about 160 TCR beta chains associated with cytomegalovirus. An earlier analysis of some 560 of the donors showed that most TCR beta V segments appeared in productive rearrangements either about 90% or about 30% of the time, which broadly matched IMGT annotations. While some public TCRs were present in many individuals, most TCR sequences turned up only very rarely across donors. The presence/absence analyses assumed that sequencing depth was roughly uniform across donors, and that assumption may not be true. Because some donors lacked HLA typing at each locus, the association tests relied only on the typed subset. A further reported finding was that TCR beta sequences accurately predicted the HLA-A and HLA-B alleles for most subjects in the first cohort. Assigning TCR associations to individual alleles was difficult when HLA alleles, especially DR and DQ, strongly co-occurred. The 87-base-pair reads could not distinguish some IMGT-functional V segments, including TRBV6-2 and TRBV6-3, so those segments were excluded.

The receptor was derived from a woman aged 40 to 50 in good health and CMV-seropositive. Input material: PBMCs. The chain joins TRBV5-1 to TRBJ2-7; TRBD1 is a possible D gene, resting on 6 matching bases. Here the CDR3 is given as CASSQQGVSSYEQYF. The nucleotide sequence is TGCGCCAGCAGCCAACAGGGTGTAAGCTCCTACGAGCAGTACTTC.